The sequence of this T cell receptor (beta chain) was determined in a study of regulatory T cells in long-lasting Graves disease. Study-wide results and caveats: Possibly, accuracy suffered from the small sample size. In persistent patients, shared public clonotypes (around 2,500) outnumbered those in new patients (about 970). Persistent cases of Graves' showed reduced TCR diversity relative to newly diagnosed patients. Thyroid tissue was not sampled; only peripheral blood was.

Researchers made TCR beta libraries by using iRepertoire HTBI primers and running Arm-PCR on CDR3 regions. Via MiXCR, TCRdb re-called the multiplex PCR reads, giving one row per CDR3 protein. Of around 460,000 distinct CDR3 sequences listed, 20% to 25% are singletons. At least ten counts were recorded for this clonotype. Antigen: not known. The time point was: persistent/refractory GD, antithyroid drugs over 5 years with positive TRAb. RNA isolated from PBMCs was used to make the TCR library. The ends were cut back, 5 bases at V and 4 bases at J, with 8 bases in the middle. Germline V gives CDR1 SGHVS, CDR2 FQNEAQ. This CDR3 has 12 residues.

The material was peripheral blood mononuclear cells (PBMCs), obtained when the disease was refractory, from a patient treated with antithyroid drugs. This TCR was recovered from a female donor with Graves disease. The gene calls are TRBV7-8 and TRBJ1-1, with D unresolved. CDR3 DNA: TGTGCCAGCAGCGTCGGGGTCACTGAAGCTTTCTTT. It is translated as CASSVGVTEAFF.